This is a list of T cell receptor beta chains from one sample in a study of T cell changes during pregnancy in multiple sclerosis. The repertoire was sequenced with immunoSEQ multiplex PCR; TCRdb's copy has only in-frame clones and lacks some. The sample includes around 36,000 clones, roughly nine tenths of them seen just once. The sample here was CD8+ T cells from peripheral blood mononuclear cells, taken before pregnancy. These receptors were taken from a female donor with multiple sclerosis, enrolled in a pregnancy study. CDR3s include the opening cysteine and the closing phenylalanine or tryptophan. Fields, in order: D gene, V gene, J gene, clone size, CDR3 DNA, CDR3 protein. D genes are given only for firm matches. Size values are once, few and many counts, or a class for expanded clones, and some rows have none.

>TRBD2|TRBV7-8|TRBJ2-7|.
TGTGCCAGCAGCTTAGTTGGGACTAGAGGGGAGCAGTACTTC
CASSLVGTRGEQYF
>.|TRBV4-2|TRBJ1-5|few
TGTGCCAGCAGCCAAGACCGGTATAGCAATCAGCCCCAGCATTTT
CASSQDRYSNQPQHF
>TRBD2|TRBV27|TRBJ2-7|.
TGTGCCAGCAGTGCCGGGACTAGTCTCTACGAGCAGTACTTC
CASSAGTSLYEQYF
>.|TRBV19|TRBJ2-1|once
TGTGCCAGTAGTAATTCGGGGGGCCTTAATGAGCAGTTCTTC
CASSNSGGLNEQFF
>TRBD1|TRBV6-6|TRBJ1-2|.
TGTGCCAGCAGTTCAACAGGGGGCATTCTAGACTATGGCTACACCTTC
CASSSTGGILDYGYTF
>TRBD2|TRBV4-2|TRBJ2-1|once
TGTGCCAGCAGGGGGCTCCGGACTAGCGGGAGGGATGAGCAGTTCTTC
CASRGLRTSGRDEQFF
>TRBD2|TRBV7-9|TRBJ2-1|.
TGTGCCAGCAGCTCAGGGCTAGCGGGAGGACGGAGCTCCTACAATGAGCAGTTCTTC
CASSSGLAGGRSSYNEQFF
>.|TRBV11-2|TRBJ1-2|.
TGTGCCAGCAGCTACGTCGGGGACTATGGCTACACCTTC
CASSYVGDYGYTF
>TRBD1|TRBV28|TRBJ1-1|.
TGTGCCAGCAGCCCACAGGGGATCACTGAAGCTTTCTTT
CASSPQGITEAFF
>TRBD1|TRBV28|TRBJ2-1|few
TGTGCCAGCAGTCCAGTGGGACAGGGACCCAATGAGCAGTTCTTC
CASSPVGQGPNEQFF
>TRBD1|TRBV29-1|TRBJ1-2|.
TGCAGCGTTGATGCCGGGACAGGGGAACTATATGGCTACACCTTC
CSVDAGTGELYGYTF
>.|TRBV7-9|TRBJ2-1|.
TGTGCCAGCAGCCCCCCCGGGAGCAATGAGCAGTTCTTC
CASSPPGSNEQFF
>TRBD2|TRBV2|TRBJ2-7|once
TGTGCCAGCAGTGAAGATGGACTAGCCGGGAACGAGCAGTACTTC
CASSEDGLAGNEQYF
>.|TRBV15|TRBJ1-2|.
TGTGCCACCAGCAGAGATGCCGAGGGAACGAACTATGGCTACACCTTC
CATSRDAEGTNYGYTF
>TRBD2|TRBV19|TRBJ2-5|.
TGTGCCAGTAGTATAGGCCCTAGCGGGAGGGCCTCCGGTTCGGGGGAGACCCAGTACTTC
CASSIGPSGRASGSGETQYF
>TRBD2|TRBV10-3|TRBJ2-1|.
TGTGCCATCAGTCCCCCCGCGGGGGGAGGGGGTGAGCAGTTCTTC
CAISPPAGGGGEQFF
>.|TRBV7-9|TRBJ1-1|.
TGTGCCAGCAGCTTAGGGCAGGGGTTCTCTGAAGCTTTCTTT
CASSLGQGFSEAFF
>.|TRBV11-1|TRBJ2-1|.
TGTGCCAGCAGCTTCACTTATGAGCAGTTCTTC
CASSFTYEQFF
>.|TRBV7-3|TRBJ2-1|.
TGTGCCAGCAGCCCCGGACAGTTAAATGAGCAGTTCTTC
CASSPGQLNEQFF
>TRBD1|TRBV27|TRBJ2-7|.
TGTGCCAGCAGTCCATCAACAGGGGGCGGGAACGAGCAGTACTTC
CASSPSTGGGNEQYF
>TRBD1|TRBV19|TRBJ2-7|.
TGTGCCAGTAGTCCTTGGACAGGCTCCTACGAGCAGTACTTC
CASSPWTGSYEQYF
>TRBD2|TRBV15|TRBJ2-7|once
TGTGCCACCAGCAGAGATCTCGCGGGAGCTCCCTACGAGCAGTACTTC
CATSRDLAGAPYEQYF
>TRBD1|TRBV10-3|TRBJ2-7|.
TGTGCCATCGCTCCGGGACAGGGCTACGAGCAGTACTTC
CAIAPGQGYEQYF
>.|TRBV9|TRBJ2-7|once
TGTGCCAGCAGCGTGGGCTCATCCTACGAGCAGTACTTC
CASSVGSSYEQYF
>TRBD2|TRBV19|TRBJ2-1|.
TGTGCCAGTAGTAACCCCGGACTAGGCCTTGAGGGTGAGCAGTTCTTC
CASSNPGLGLEGEQFF
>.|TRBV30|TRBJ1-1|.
TGTGCCTGGAGTGAGGGCAAGAGGGAATCCTTT
CAWSEGKRESF
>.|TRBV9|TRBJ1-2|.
TGTGCCAGCAGCGTAGATTTAGGACAGTCGTGGGGCTACACCTTC
CASSVDLGQSWGYTF
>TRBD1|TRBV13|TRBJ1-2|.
TGTGCCAGCAGCCCGGGGACAGGGAACCTCGGGGGCTACACCTTC
CASSPGTGNLGGYTF
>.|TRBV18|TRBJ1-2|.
TGTGCCAGCTCAACACCCCGGGACTATGGCTACACCTTC
CASSTPRDYGYTF
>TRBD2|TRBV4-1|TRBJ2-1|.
TGCGCCAGCAGCTCGGGACTAGCGGGAGTGGGTAATGAGCAGTTCTTC
CASSSGLAGVGNEQFF
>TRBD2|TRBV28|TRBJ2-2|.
TGTGCCAGCAGTTTAGGTTTTCTACTAGCGGGGAACACCGGGGAGCTGTTTTTT
CASSLGFLLAGNTGELFF
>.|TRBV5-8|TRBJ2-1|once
TGTGCCAGCAGCCTGACTTTGCTCTCCTACAATGAGCAGTTCTTC
CASSLTLLSYNEQFF
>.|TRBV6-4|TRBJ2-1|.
TGTGCCAGCAGTTCCGATGGGGGGGCTTCCTACAATGAGCAGTTCTTC
CASSSDGGASYNEQFF